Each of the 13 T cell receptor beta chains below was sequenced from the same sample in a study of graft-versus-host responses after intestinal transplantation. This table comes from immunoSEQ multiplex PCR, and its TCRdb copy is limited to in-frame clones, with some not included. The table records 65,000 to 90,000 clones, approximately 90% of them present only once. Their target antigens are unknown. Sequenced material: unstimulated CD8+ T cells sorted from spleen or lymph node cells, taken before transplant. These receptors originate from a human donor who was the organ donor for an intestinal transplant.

The CDR3 DNA reads TGCGCCAGCAGCCACCGTGACTCAAAAGCTAACTATGGCTACACCTTC. Residues: CASSHRDSKANYGYTF. The gene calls are TRBV4-1 and TRBJ1-2, with unresolved D. Trimming removed 3 bases from V and 0 bases from J, with 14 bases in between. The length of the CDR3 is 16 residues. Germline CDR1 is MGHRA and CDR2 is YSYEKL.

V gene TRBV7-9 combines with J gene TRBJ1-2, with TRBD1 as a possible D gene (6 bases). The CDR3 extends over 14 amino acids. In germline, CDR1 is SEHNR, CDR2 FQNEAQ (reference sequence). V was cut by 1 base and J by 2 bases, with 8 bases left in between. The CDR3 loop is CASSLGTANYGYTF. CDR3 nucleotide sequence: TGTGCCAGCAGCTTAGGGACAGCGAACTATGGCTACACCTTC.

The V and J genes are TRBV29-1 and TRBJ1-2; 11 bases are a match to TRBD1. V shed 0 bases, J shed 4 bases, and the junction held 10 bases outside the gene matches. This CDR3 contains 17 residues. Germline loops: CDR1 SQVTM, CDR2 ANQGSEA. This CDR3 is CSVEDEVGQGAVYGYTF. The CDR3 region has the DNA TGCAGCGTTGAAGATGAAGTTGGACAGGGGGCTGTCTATGGCTACACCTTC.

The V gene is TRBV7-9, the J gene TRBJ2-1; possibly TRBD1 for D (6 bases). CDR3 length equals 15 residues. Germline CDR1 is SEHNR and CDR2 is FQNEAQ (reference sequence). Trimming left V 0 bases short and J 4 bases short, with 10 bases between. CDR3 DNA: TGTGCCAGCAGCTTAGCGTCAGGGGTATACAATGAGCAGTTCTTC. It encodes CASSLASGVYNEQFF.

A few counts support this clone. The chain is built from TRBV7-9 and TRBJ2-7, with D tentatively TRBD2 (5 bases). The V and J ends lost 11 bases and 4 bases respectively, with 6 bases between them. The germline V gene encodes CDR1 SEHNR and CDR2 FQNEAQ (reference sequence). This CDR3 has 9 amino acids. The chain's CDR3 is CAGGYEQYF. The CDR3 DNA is TGTGCCGGCGGGTACGAGCAGTACTTC.

CDR3 sequence (DNA): TGTGCCAGCAGCTTAGACCCGGGACAGGGTTCCTACGAGCAGTACTTC. Translating gives CASSLDPGQGSYEQYF. The chain links TRBV7-9 to TRBJ2-7, with 9 bases matching TRBD1. The V gene end was trimmed by 1 base and the J gene end by 1 base; junction bases not matched to a gene: 5. This CDR3 comprises 16 residues. Per germline, CDR1 SEHNR and CDR2 FQNEAQ (reference sequence).

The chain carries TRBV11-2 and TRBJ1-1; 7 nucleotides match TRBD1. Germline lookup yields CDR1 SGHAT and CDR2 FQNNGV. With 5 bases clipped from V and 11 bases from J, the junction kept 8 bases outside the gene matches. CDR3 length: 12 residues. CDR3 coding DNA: TGTGCCAGCAGCCAGGGGGTTTCCGGGGCTTTCTTT. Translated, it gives CASSQGVSGAFF.

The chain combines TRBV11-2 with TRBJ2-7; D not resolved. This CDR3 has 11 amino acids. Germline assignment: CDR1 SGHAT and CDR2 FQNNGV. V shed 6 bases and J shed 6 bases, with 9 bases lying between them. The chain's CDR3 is CASSYLGEQYF. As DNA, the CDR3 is TGTGCCAGCAGTTACTTGGGCGAGCAGTACTTC.

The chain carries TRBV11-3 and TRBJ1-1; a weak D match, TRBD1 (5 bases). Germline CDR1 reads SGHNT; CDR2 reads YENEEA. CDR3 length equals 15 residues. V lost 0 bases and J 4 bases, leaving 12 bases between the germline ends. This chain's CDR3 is CASSLDLWGVTEAFF. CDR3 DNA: TGTGCCAGCAGCTTAGATCTTTGGGGGGTCACTGAAGCTTTCTTT.

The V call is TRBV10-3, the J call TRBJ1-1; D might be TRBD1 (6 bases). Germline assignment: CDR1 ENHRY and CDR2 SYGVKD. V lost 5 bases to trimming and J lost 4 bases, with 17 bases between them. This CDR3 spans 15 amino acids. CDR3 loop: CAISPHRGRVTEAFF. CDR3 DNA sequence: TGTGCCATCAGTCCCCATCGGGGGCGGGTCACTGAAGCTTTCTTT.

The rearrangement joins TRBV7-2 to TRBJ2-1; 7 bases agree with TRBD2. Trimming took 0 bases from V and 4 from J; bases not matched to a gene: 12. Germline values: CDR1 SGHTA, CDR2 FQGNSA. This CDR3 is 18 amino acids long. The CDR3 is CASSLARSLAVYYNEQFF. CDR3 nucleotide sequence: TGTGCCAGCAGCTTAGCGCGATCGCTAGCGGTATATTACAATGAGCAGTTCTTC.

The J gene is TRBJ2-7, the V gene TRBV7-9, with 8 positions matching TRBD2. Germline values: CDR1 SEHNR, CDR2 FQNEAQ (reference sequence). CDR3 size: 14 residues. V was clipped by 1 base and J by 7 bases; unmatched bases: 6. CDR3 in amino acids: CASSLVSGTGEQYF. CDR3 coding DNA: TGTGCCAGCAGCTTAGTTAGCGGGACCGGAGAGCAGTACTTC.

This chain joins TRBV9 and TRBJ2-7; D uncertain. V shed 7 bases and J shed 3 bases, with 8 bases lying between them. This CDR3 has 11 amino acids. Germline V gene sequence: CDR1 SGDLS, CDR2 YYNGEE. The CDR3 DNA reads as TGTGCCAGCGGCGGCGACTACGAGCAGTACTTC. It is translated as CASGGDYEQYF. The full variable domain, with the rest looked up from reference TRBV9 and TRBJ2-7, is DSGVTQTPKHLITATGQRVTLRCSPRSGDLSVYWYQQSLDQGLQFLIQYYNGEERAKGNILERFSAQQFPDLHSELNLSSLELGDSALYFCASGGDYEQYFGPGTRLTVT.